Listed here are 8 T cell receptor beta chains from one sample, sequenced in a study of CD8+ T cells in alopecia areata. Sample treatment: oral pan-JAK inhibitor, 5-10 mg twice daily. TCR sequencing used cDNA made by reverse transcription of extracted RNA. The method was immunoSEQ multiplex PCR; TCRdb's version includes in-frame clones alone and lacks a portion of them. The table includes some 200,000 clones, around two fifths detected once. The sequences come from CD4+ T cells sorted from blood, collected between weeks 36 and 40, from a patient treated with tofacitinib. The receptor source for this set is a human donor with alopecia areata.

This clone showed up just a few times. DNA of the CDR3: TGTGCCAGCAGCTTAGCGTGGGGAGGGGCGGGCGAGCAGTACTTC. Encoded protein: CASSLAWGGAGEQYF. This rearrangement joins TRBV7-9 to TRBJ2-7; TRBD2 aligns across 7 bases. The V gene's germline CDR1 is SEHNR and CDR2 FQNEAQ (reference sequence). The junction had 8 bases not matched to a gene; V was cut back by 0 bases and J by 6 bases. CDR3 length: 15 amino acids.

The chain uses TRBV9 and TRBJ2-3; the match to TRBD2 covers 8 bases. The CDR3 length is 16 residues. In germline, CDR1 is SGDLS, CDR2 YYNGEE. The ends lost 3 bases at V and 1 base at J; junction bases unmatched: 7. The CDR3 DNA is TGTGCCAGCAGCGACTTCGGGACTAGGGGCACAGATACGCAGTATTTT. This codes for CASSDFGTRGTDTQYF.

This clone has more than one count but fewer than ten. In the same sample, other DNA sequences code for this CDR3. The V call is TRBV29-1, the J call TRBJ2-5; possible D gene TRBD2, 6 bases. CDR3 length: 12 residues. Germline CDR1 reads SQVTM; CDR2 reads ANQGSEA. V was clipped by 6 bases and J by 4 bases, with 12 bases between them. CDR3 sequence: CSVEAGRETQYF. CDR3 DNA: TGCAGCGTGGAGGCGGGAAGAGAGACCCAGTACTTC.

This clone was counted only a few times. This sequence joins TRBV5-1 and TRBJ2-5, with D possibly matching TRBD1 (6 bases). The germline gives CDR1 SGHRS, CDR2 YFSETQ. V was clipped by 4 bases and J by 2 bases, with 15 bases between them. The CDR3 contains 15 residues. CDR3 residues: CASSTRQAPQETQYF. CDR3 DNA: TGCGCCAGCAGCACCCGACAGGCGCCGCAAGAGACCCAGTACTTC.

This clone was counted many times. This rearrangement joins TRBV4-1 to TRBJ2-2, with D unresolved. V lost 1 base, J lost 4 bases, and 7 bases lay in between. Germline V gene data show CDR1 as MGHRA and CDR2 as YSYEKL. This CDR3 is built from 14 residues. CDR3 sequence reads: CASSQGHLTGELFF. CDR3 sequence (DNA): TGCGCCAGCAGCCAAGGACACCTCACCGGGGAGCTGTTTTTT.

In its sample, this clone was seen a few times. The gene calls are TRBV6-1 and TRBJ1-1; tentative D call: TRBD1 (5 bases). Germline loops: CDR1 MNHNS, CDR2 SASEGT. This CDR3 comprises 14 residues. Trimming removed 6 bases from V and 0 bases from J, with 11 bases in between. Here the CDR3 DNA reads TGTGCCAGCAGACCGGGGCCGATGAACACTGAAGCTTTCTTT. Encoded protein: CASRPGPMNTEAFF.

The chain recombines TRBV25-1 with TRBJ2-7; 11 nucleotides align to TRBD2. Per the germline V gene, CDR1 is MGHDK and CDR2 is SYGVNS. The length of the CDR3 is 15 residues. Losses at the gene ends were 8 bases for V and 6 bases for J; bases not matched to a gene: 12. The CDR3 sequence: CASGKDSGRASEQYF. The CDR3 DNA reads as TGTGCCAGCGGTAAAGATAGCGGGAGGGCTAGCGAGCAGTACTTC.

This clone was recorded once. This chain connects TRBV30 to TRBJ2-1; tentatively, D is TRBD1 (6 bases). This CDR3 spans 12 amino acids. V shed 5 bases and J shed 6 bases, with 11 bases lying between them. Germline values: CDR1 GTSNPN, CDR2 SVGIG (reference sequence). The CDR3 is CAWGKTGNEQFF. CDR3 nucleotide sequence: TGTGCCTGGGGTAAGACAGGCAATGAGCAGTTCTTC.